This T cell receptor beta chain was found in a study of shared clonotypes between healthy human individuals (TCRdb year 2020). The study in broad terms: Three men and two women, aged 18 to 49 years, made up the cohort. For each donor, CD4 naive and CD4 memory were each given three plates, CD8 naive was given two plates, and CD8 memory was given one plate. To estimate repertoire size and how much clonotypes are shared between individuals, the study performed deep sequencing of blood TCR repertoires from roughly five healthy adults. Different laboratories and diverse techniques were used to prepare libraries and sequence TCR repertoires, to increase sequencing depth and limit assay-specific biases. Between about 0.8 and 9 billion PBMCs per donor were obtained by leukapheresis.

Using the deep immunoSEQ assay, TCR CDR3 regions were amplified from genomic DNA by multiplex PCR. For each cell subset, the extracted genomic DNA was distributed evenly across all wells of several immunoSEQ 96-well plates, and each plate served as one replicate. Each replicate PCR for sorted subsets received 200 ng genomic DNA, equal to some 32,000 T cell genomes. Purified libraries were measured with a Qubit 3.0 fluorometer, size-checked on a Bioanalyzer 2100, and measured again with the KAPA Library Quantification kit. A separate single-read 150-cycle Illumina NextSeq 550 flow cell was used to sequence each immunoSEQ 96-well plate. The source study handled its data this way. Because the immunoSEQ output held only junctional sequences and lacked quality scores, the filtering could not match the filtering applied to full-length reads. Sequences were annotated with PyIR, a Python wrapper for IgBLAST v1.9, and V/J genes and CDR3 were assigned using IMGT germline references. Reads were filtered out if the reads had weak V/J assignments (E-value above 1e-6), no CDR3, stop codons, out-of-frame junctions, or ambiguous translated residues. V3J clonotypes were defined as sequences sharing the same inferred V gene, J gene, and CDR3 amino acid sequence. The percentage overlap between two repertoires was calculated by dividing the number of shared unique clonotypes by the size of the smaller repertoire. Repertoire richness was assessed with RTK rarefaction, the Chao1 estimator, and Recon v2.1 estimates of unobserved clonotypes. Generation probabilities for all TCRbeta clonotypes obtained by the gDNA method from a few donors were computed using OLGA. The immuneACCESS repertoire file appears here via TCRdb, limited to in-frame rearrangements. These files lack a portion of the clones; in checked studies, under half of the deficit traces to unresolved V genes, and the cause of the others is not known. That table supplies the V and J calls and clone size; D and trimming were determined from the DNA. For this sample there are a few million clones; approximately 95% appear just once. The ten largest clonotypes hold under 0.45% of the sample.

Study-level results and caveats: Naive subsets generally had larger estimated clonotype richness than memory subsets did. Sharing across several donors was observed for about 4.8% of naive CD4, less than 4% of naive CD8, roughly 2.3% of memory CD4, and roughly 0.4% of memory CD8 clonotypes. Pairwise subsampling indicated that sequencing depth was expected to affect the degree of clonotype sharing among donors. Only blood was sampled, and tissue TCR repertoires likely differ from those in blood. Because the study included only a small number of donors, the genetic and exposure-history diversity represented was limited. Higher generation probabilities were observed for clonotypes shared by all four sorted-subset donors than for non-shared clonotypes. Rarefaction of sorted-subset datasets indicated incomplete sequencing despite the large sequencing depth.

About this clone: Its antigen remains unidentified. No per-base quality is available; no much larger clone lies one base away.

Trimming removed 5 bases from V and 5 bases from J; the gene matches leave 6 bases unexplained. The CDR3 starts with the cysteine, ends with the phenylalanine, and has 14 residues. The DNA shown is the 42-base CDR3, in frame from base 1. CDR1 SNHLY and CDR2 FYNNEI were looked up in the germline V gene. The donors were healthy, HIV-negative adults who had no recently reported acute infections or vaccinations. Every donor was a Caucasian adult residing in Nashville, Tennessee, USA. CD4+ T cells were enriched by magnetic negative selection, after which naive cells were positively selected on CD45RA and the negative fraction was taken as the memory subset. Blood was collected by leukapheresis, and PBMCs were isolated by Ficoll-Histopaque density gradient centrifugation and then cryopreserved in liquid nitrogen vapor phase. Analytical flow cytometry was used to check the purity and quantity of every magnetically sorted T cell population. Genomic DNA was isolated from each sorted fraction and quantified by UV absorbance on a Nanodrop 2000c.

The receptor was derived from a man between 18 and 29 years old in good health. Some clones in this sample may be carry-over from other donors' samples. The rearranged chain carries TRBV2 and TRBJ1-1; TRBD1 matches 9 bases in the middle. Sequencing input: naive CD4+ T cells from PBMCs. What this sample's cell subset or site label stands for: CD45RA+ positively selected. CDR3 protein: CASSPTGGRTEAFF. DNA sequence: TGTGCCAGCAGTCCGACAGGGGGAAGAACTGAAGCTTTCTTT.